This section outlines one T cell receptor beta chain sequence together with its context. Its antigen is as yet unknown. This record comes from a study of T-cell reconstitution after alpha-beta-depleted transplantation in children. Findings and limits, study-wide: Once a year had passed after transplant, T-cell counts and diversity came mostly from newly produced T cells. In some patients, recipient T cells and intrathymic progenitors surviving conditioning explained high day-60 diversity. Expanded graft clones numbering several hundred reportedly gave rise to alpha-beta T cells about two months after transplant.

V dropped 6 bases and J dropped 2; count of bases not matched to a gene: 14. CDR1 MRHNA and CDR2 SNTAGT come from the germline V gene. The CDR3 is 19 amino acids. Preparation of the TCRbeta library was carried out with unique molecular identifiers. TCRdb analysed the PCR reads with MiXCR anew, one entry per CDR3 protein. The repertoire includes 40,000 to 55,000 distinct CDR3 sequences, 9.2% of them detected once, and 25% to 30% sits in the top ten. This TCR was sampled from a male patient aged 2-10 years who had a stem cell transplant for chronic granulomatous disease, so the T cells may come from the graft donor. The J gene is TRBJ2-7, the V gene TRBV6-4; 15 bases agree with TRBD2. Sequenced here: PBMCs, mostly from graft donor cells, sampled 60 days after TCRalphabeta/CD19-depleted stem cell transplant. The CDR3 loop reads CASRSPPGLAGGVAYEQYF. CDR3 bases: TGTGCCAGCAGGTCCCCTCCGGGACTAGCGGGAGGCGTCGCCTACGAGCAGTACTTC.